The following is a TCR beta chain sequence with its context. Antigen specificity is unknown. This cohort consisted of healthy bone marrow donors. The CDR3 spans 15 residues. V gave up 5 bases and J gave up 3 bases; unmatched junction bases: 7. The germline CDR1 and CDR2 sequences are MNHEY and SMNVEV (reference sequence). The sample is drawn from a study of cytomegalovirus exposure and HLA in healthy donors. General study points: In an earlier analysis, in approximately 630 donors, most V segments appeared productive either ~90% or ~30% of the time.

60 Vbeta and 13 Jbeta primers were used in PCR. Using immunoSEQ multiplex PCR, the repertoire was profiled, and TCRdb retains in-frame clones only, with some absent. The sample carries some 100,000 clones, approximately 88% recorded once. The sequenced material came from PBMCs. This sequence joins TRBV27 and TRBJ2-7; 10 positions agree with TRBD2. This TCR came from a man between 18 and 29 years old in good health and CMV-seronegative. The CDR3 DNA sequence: TGTGCCAGCAGTCCCCTCATAGCGGGAGGCTACGAGCAGTACTTC. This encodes CASSPLIAGGYEQYF.